This TCR beta chain stems from a study of blood T cell repertoires in COVID-19. Overall study: Samples taken during acute and convalescent COVID-19 were collected in the United States, Italy and Spain. The analysed material was cDNA or gDNA that came from T cells, B-cell-depleted T cells, or PBMCs.

This CDR3 has 16 amino acids. Trimming shortened V by 0 bases and J by 2 bases, and 12 bases separated the two germline ends. The germline V gene has CDR1 SGHDT and CDR2 YYEEEE. Per the original data handling: Researchers report that nucleated cell counts were estimated from reference gene primer amplification. TCRdb's copy holds only in-frame clones and misses some; the assay was immunoSEQ multiplex PCR. The DNA was the basis for D and trimming; V, J and clone size are from that table. Of 150,000 to 200,000 clones listed, 70% to 85% are singletons. Sequencing was performed on peripheral blood. This rearrangement joins TRBV5-6 to TRBJ1-5; the D is unclear. The sequence was collected from a woman aged 25-40 years with acute or convalescent COVID-19. The CDR3 protein is CASSLGAGLGNQPQHF. CDR3 nucleotide sequence: TGTGCCAGCAGCTTGGGCGCGGGGTTAGGCAATCAGCCCCAGCATTTT.